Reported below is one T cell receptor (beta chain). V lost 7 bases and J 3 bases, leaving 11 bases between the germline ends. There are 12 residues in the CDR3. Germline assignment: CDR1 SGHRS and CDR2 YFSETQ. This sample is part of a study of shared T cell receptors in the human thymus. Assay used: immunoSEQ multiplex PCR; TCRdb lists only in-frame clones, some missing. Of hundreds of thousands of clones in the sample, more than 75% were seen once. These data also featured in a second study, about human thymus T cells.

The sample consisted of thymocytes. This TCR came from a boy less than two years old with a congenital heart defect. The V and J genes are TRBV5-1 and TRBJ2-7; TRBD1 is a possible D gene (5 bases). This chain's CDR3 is CASGREFYEQYF. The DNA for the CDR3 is TGCGCCAGCGGCAGGGAATTCTACGAGCAGTACTTC.